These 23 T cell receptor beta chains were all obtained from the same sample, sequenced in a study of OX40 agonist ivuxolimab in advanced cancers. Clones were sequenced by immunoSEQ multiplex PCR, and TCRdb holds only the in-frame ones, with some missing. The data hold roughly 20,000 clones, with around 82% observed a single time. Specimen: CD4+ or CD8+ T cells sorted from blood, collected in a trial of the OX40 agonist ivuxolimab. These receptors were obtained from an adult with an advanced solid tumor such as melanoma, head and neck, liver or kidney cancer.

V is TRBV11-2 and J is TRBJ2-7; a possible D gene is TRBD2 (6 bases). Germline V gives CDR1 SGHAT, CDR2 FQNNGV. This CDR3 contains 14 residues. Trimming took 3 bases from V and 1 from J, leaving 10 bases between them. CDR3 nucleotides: TGTGCCAGCAGCTTGGGTAGCGGTTCCTACGAGCAGTACTTC. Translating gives CASSLGSGSYEQYF.

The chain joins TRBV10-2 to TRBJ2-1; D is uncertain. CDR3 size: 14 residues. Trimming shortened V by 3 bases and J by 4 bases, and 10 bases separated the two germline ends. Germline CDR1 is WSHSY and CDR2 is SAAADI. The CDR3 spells CASSDYSLYNEQFF. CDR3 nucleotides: TGCGCCAGCAGTGACTATTCATTATACAATGAGCAGTTCTTC.

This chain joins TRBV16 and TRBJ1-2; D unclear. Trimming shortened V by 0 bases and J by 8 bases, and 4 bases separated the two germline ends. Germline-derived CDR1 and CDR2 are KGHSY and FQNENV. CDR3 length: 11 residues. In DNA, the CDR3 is TGTGCCAGCAGCCAATCCCAGGGCTACACCTTC. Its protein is CASSQSQGYTF.

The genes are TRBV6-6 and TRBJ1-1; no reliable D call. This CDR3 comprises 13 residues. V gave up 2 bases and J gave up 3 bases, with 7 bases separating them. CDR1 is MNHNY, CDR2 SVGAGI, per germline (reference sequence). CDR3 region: CASSYKGHTEAFF. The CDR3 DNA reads TGTGCCAGCAGTTACAAGGGCCACACTGAAGCTTTCTTT.

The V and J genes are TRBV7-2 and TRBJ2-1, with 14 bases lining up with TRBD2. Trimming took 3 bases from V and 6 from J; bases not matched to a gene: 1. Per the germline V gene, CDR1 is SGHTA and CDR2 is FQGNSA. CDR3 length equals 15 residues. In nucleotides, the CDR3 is TGTGCCAGCAGCTTCGGACTAGCGGGGGGCAATGAGCAGTTCTTC. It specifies CASSFGLAGGNEQFF. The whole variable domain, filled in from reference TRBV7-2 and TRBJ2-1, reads GAGVSQSPSNKVTEKGKDVELRCDPISGHTALYWYRQSLGQGLEFLIYFQGNSAPDKSGLPSDRFSAERTGGSVSTLTIQRTQQEDSAVYLCASSFGLAGGNEQFFGPGTRLTVL.

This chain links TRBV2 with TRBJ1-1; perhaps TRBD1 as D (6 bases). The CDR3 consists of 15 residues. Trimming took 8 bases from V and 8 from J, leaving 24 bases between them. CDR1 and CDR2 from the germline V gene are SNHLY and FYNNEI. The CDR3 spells CASAPPGAGVREAFF. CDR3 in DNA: TGTGCCAGCGCGCCCCCGGGGGCGGGAGTGCGCGAAGCTTTCTTT.

The DNA of the CDR3 is TGTGCCAGCAGCCGTCGATCAGGGTTAGATACGCAGTATTTT. Amino acids: CASSRRSGLDTQYF. This chain joins TRBV11-3 and TRBJ2-3; D perhaps matches TRBD1 (5 bases). The CDR3 is 14 amino acids. The germline CDR1 and CDR2 sequences are SGHNT and YENEEA. The V end was cut by 5 bases, the J end by 5 bases, with 14 bases between.

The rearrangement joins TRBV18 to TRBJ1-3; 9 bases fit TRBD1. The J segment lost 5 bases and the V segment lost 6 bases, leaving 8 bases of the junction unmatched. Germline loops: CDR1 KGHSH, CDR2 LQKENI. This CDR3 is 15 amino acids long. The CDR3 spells CASSPTDRGRNTIYF. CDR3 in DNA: TGTGCCAGCTCGCCAACGGACAGGGGAAGAAACACCATATATTTT.

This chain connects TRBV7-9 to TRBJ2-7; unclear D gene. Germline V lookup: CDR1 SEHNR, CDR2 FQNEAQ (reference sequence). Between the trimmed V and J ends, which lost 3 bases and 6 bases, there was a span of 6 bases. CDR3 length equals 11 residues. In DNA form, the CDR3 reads TGTGCCAGCAGCTTTTTGGGCGAGCAGTACTTC. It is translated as CASSFLGEQYF.

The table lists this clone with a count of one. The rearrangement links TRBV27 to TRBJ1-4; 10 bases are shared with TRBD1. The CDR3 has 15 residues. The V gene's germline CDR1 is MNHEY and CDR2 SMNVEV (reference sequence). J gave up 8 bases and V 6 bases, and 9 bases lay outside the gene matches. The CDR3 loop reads CASRLGQGLREKLFF. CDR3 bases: TGTGCCAGCAGGTTGGGACAGGGGCTCAGGGAAAAACTGTTTTTT.

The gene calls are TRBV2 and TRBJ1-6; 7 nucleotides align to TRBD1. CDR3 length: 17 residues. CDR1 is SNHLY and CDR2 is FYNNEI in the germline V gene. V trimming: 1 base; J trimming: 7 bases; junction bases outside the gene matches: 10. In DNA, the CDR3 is TGTGCCAGCAGTGAAGAGACAGGGAATAACCCAAATTCACCCCTCCACTTT. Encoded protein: CASSEETGNNPNSPLHF.

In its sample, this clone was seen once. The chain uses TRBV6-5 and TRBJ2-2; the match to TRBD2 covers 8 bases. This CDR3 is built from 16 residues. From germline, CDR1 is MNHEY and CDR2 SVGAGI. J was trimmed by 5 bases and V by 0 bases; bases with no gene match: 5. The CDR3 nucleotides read TGTGCCAGCAGTTACTCATCTAGCGGGCTGACCGGGGAGCTGTTTTTT. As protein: CASSYSSSGLTGELFF.

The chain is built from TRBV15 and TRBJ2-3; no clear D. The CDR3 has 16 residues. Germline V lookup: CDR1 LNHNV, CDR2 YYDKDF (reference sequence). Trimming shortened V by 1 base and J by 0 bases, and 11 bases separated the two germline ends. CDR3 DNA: TGTGCCACCAGCAGAGTTCCTGGAACTAGCACAGATACGCAGTATTTT. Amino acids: CATSRVPGTSTDTQYF.

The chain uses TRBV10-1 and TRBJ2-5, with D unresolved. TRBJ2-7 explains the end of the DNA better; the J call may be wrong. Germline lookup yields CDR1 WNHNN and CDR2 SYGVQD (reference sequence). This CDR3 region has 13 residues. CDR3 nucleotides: TGCGCCAGCAGTGAGTTATGGGGCTACGAGCAGTACTTC. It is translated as CASSELWGYEQYF.

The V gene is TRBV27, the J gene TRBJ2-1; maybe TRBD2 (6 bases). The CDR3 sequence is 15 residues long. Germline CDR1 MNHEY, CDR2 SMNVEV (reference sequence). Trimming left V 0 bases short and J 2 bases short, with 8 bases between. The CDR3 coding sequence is TGTGCCAGCAGTTTATCCCGGACTACCTACAATGAGCAGTTCTTC. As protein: CASSLSRTTYNEQFF.

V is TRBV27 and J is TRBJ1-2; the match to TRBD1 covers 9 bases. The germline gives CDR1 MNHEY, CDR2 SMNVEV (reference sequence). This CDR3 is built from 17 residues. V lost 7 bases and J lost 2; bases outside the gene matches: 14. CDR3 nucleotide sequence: TGTGCCAGCACCCCTCGAGGAGCCGGGACAGGGAACTATGGCTACACCTTC. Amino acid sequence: CASTPRGAGTGNYGYTF.

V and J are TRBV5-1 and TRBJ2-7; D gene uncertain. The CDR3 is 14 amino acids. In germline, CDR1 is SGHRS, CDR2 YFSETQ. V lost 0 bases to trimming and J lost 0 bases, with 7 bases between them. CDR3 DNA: TGCGCCAGCAGCTTGGACAGCTCCTCCTACGAGCAGTACTTC. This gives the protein CASSLDSSSYEQYF.

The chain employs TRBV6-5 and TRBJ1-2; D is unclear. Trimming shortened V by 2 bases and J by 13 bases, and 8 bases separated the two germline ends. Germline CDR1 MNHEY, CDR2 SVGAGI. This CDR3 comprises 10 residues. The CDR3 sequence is CASSYGVLTF. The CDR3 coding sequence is TGTGCCAGCAGTTACGGGGTTCTCACCTTC.

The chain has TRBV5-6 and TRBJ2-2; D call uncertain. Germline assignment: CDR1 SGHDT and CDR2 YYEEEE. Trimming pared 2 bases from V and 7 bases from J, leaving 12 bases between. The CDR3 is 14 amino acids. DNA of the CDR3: TGTGCCAGCAGCTTTAGTTTAGGGTACGGGGAGCTGTTTTTT. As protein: CASSFSLGYGELFF.

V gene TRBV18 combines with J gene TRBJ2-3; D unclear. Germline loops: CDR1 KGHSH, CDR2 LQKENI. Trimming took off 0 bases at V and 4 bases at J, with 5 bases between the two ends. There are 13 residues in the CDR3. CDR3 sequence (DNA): TGTGCCAGCTCACCACCTTCTTCAGATACGCAGTATTTT. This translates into CASSPPSSDTQYF.

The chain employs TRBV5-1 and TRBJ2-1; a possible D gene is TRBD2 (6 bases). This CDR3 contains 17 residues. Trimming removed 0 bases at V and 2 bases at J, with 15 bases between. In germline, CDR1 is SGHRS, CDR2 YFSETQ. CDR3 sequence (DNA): TGCGCCAGCAGCTTGGGGGCTGACGGGAGTCCCTACAATGAGCAGTTCTTC. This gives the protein CASSLGADGSPYNEQFF.

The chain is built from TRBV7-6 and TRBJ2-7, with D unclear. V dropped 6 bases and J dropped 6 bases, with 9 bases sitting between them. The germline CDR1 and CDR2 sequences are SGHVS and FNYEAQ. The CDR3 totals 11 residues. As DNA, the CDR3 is TGTGCCAGCAGTGACGGTGCCGAGCAGTACTTC. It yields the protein CASSDGAEQYF.

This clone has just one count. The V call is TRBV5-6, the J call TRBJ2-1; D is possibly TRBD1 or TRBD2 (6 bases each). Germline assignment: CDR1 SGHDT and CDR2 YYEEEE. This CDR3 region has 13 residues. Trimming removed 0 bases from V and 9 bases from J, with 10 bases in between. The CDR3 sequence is CASSLGGASEQFF. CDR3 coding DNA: TGTGCCAGCAGCTTGGGGGGGGCCAGTGAGCAGTTCTTC.